A selection of T cell receptor beta chains follows, all from one sample in a study of Ad26.COV2.S vaccination and SARS-CoV-2 variants. The table came from immunoSEQ multiplex PCR; TCRdb's copy has only in-frame clones and leaves some out. The table shows around 140,000 clones, with 75% to 90% occurring only once. The sample was peripheral blood, taken after recovery from COVID-19. The origin of the receptors is a human donor who had recovered from COVID-19. The CDR3 runs from the conserved cysteine through the conserved F or W. A D gene is named only where the DNA matches it firmly. Only some rows state a clone size, as once, few, many or a class for expanded clones.

cdr3_aa: CASSFGSEAQHF
cdr3_nt: TGTGCCAGCAGCTTCGGTTCTGAGGCCCAGCATTTT
d_call: -
clone_size: -
j_call: TRBJ1-5
v_call: TRBV5-6

cdr3_aa: CATSRGALQPQHF
cdr3_nt: TGTGCCACCAGCAGAGGGGCTCTTCAGCCCCAGCATTTT
d_call: -
clone_size: once
j_call: TRBJ1-5
v_call: TRBV15

cdr3_aa: CASSIIVVGPSSGNTIYF
cdr3_nt: TGTGCCAGTAGTATAATTGTAGTTGGACCGAGCTCTGGAAACACCATATATTTT
d_call: -
clone_size: once
j_call: TRBJ1-3
v_call: TRBV19

cdr3_aa: CAGGTGAGELFF
cdr3_nt: TGTGCCGGAGGGACAGGGGCCGGGGAGCTGTTTTTT
d_call: TRBD1
clone_size: -
j_call: TRBJ2-2
v_call: TRBV28

cdr3_aa: CASSPTGTASYEQYF
cdr3_nt: TGTGCCAGCAGTCCAACAGGGACGGCCAGCTACGAGCAGTACTTC
d_call: -
clone_size: -
j_call: TRBJ2-7
v_call: TRBV27

cdr3_aa: CASTQVTEAFF
cdr3_nt: TGTGCCAGCACCCAGGTCACTGAAGCTTTCTTT
d_call: -
clone_size: -
j_call: TRBJ1-1
v_call: TRBV6-5

cdr3_aa: CASSLAQGTGPYEQYF
cdr3_nt: TGTGCCAGCAGCTTAGCGCAGGGGACTGGCCCCTACGAGCAGTACTTC
d_call: -
clone_size: few
j_call: TRBJ2-7
v_call: TRBV7-9

cdr3_aa: CASSEVGANQPQHF
cdr3_nt: TGTGCCAGCAGTGAAGTGGGGGCAAATCAGCCCCAGCATTTT
d_call: -
clone_size: -
j_call: TRBJ1-5
v_call: TRBV6-1

cdr3_aa: CASSLDPTGTGNEKLFF
cdr3_nt: TGCGCCAGCAGCTTGGATCCGACCGGGACAGGGAATGAAAAACTGTTTTTT
d_call: TRBD1
clone_size: -
j_call: TRBJ1-4
v_call: TRBV5-1

cdr3_aa: CASSYAGPTYEQYF
cdr3_nt: TGTGCCAGCAGTTACGCGGGGCCCACCTACGAGCAGTACTTC
d_call: -
clone_size: once
j_call: TRBJ2-7
v_call: TRBV6-6

cdr3_aa: CASSYGQALNTEAFF
cdr3_nt: TGTGCCAGCAGTTACGGACAGGCGTTGAACACTGAAGCTTTCTTT
d_call: TRBD1
clone_size: few
j_call: TRBJ1-1
v_call: TRBV6-5

cdr3_aa: CASSPGGNGYTF
cdr3_nt: TGTGCCAGTAGTCCGGGGGGAAACGGCTACACCTTC
d_call: -
clone_size: once
j_call: TRBJ1-2
v_call: TRBV19

cdr3_aa: CASSQGQGLNTEAFF
cdr3_nt: TGCGCCAGCAGCCAAGGACAGGGTTTGAACACTGAAGCTTTCTTT
d_call: TRBD1
clone_size: -
j_call: TRBJ1-1
v_call: TRBV4-3

cdr3_aa: CASSYAWGVAGTEAFF
cdr3_nt: TGTGCCAGCAGTTACGCTTGGGGGGTGGCAGGAACTGAAGCTTTCTTT
d_call: -
clone_size: once
j_call: TRBJ1-1
v_call: TRBV6-2/TRBV6-3

cdr3_aa: CASSFRDKNNEQFF
cdr3_nt: TGTGCCAGCAGTTTCAGGGATAAAAACAATGAGCAGTTCTTC
d_call: -
clone_size: -
j_call: TRBJ2-1
v_call: TRBV28